A single sample gave rise to the 2 T cell receptor beta chains below, sequenced in a study of regulatory T cells in long-lasting Graves disease. Researchers made TCR beta libraries by using iRepertoire HTBI primers and running Arm-PCR on CDR3 regions. From the multiplex PCR reads, TCRdb called clonotypes with MiXCR, one entry per CDR3 protein. The table shows 500,000 to 700,000 distinct CDR3 sequences, with around 32% occurring only once. Time point meaning: persistent/refractory GD, antithyroid drugs over 5 years with positive TRAb. PBMCs were the source of the RNA used for TCR sequencing. This material consisted of peripheral blood mononuclear cells (PBMCs), taken when the disease was refractory, from a patient treated with antithyroid drugs. The receptors stem from a female donor with Graves disease.

This clonotype was recorded a few times. The chain links TRBV7-2 to TRBJ1-1; D gene unclear. The CDR3 is 12 amino acids. V was shortened by 5 bases and J by 7 bases, with 11 bases between the two germline ends. The V gene's germline CDR1 is SGHTA and CDR2 FQGNSA. The CDR3 DNA follows: TGTGCCAGCAGCCTAGGGCATATTGAAGCTTTCTTT. Its protein product is CASSLGHIEAFF. Full variable domain (rest looked up from reference TRBV7-2 and TRBJ1-1): GAGVSQSPSNKVTEKGKDVELRCDPISGHTALYWYRQSLGQGLEFLIYFQGNSAPDKSGLPSDRFSAERTGGSVSTLTIQRTQQEDSAVYLCASSLGHIEAFFGQGTRLTVV.

The chain joins TRBV27 to TRBJ1-2; 8 positions match TRBD1. CDR1 and CDR2 (germline): MNHEY, SMNVEV (reference sequence). V lost 3 bases to trimming and J lost 1 base; unmatched junction nucleotides: 4. The CDR3 is made up of 15 amino acids. The CDR3 DNA is TGTGCCAGCAGTTTCGAGACAGGGGATAACTATGGCTACACCTTC. Translating it yields CASSFETGDNYGYTF.